This T cell receptor (beta chain) was captured in a study of PD-L1 blockade in urothelial cancer. Points from the study as a whole: Lower than median blood TCR clonality before treatment predicted better survival.

The germline CDR1 and CDR2 sequences are GTSNPN and SVGIG (reference sequence). This CDR3 spans 14 amino acids. V was clipped by 8 bases and J by 2 bases; unmatched bases: 12. As to this clone: Its specificity is not known.

This table comes from immunoSEQ multiplex PCR, and its TCRdb copy is limited to in-frame clones, with some not included. Found here are about 38,000 clones, 70% to 90% of them singletons; the top ten hold about a quarter. As for time point: peripheral blood 6 weeks after treatment start. The sample consisted of PBMCs, taken around atezolizumab (anti-PD-L1) treatment. V is TRBV30 and J is TRBJ2-7; TRBD2 matches at 7 bases. This receptor was obtained from a man aged 55 to 69 with urothelial cancer. This CDR3 reads CARRTGTTTYEQYF. CDR3 nucleotide sequence: TGTGCCAGGCGTACCGGGACTACAACCTACGAGCAGTACTTC.